This T cell receptor (beta chain) was retrieved from a study of vaccination effects on CD4 cells after COVID-19. The overall study: Participants got two doses of BNT162b2 or mRNA-1273 vaccine.

Before sequencing, viral peptide pools were used by the ViraFEST assay to expand antigen-specific CD4+ T cells. Investigators separated out CD4+ T cells once around 10 days of culture had passed. Nucleocapsid antibodies were negative in the vaccine recipients, who had never had SARS-CoV-2 infection. Wells of 1.5 million to 2 million PBMC each were grown with approximately 10 IU/ml IL-2 and about 10 ug/ml peptides. Clones were sequenced by immunoSEQ multiplex PCR, and TCRdb holds only the in-frame ones, with some missing. The data show around 35,000 clones, 66% seen once. In the case of this clone: The antigen is not known.

The germline V and J ends were trimmed by 7 bases and 3 bases, with 9 bases remaining between them. CDR3 length: 11 amino acids. In germline, CDR1 is SQVTM, CDR2 ANQGSEA. The V and J genes are TRBV29-1 and TRBJ1-1; D perhaps matches TRBD1 (5 bases). This sequence was found in a human donor who received a COVID-19 vaccine. Sequences were derived from CD4+ T cells from PBMCs cultured with HCoV-OC43 spike peptides, sampled before COVID-19 vaccination. Subset: HCoV-OC43 spike overlapping peptide pool stimulation. The DNA of the CDR3 is TGCAGCGGGAGGGACGACACTGAAGCTTTCTTT. Its translation: CSGRDDTEAFF.